A single sample gave rise to the 17 T cell receptor beta chains below, sequenced in a study of post-analysis software for immune sequencing data. Unique molecular identifiers tagged the TCR beta cDNA libraries. TCRdb ran MiXCR on the PCR reads and lists one entry per CDR3 protein. The table lists about 160,000 distinct CDR3 sequences, under 40% of them singletons. Specimen: blood, collected after autologous hematopoietic stem cell transplantation. These receptors came from a girl between 10 and 17 years old with multiple sclerosis.

A few counts support this clonotype. The genes are TRBV15 and TRBJ2-6; D is uncertain. CDR3 size: 16 residues. The germline gives CDR1 LNHNV, CDR2 YYDKDF (reference sequence). V was clipped by 1 base and J by 0 bases, with 7 bases between them. The CDR3 loop reads CATSRGQISGANVLTF. CDR3 nucleotides: TGTGCCACCAGCAGAGGCCAGATCTCTGGGGCCAACGTCCTGACTTTC.

The genes are TRBV20-1 and TRBJ2-5; D is perhaps TRBD2 (5 bases). Between the trimmed V and J ends, which lost 5 bases and 11 bases, there was a span of 12 bases. Germline CDR1 is DFQATT and CDR2 is SNEGSKA (reference sequence). The length of the CDR3 is 10 residues. The CDR3 DNA is TGCAGTGCTTCTGTATGGGAGCAGTACTTC. Translating gives CSASVWEQYF.

The rearrangement links TRBV24-1 to TRBJ2-3; no definite D call. Germline V gives CDR1 KGHDR, CDR2 SFDVKD. This CDR3 is 14 amino acids long. V was trimmed by 2 bases and J by 2 bases, leaving 7 bases between them. CDR3 protein: CATSDSWVTDTQYF. The CDR3 region has the DNA TGTGCCACCAGTGATTCATGGGTCACAGATACGCAGTATTTT.

The rearrangement joins TRBV9 to TRBJ2-7; perhaps D is TRBD1 or TRBD2 (5 bases each). Between the trimmed V and J ends, which lost 2 bases and 6 bases, there was a span of 18 bases. The germline V gene has CDR1 SGDLS and CDR2 YYNGEE. This CDR3 spans 15 amino acids. The CDR3 DNA is TGTGCCAGCAGCGTGGATCCGGGACGGGACGCCGAGCAGTACTTC. It specifies CASSVDPGRDAEQYF.

The V and J genes are TRBV6-6 and TRBJ2-3; maybe TRBD2 (6 bases). Trimming left V 10 bases short and J 2 bases short, with 16 bases between. The germline V gene encodes CDR1 MNHNY and CDR2 SVGAGI (reference sequence). The CDR3 covers 14 residues. CDR3 DNA sequence: TGTGCCACCAGGCTAGCGCCTTACACAGATACGCAGTATTTT. Translating gives CATRLAPYTDTQYF.

This clonotype was recorded many times. The V and J genes are TRBV18 and TRBJ2-1; D is perhaps TRBD2 (7 bases). This CDR3 is built from 19 residues. Germline V gene data show CDR1 as KGHSH and CDR2 as LQKENI. The V end was cut by 3 bases, the J end by 8 bases, with 29 bases between. The CDR3 nucleotides are TGTGCCAGCTCACCCACGGGACCTTACGGTCGGGGGGCCGGGGATGAGCAGTTCTTC. Its protein is CASSPTGPYGRGAGDEQFF.

The rearrangement joins TRBV6-2 or TRBV6-3 to TRBJ2-1; D uncertain. The CDR3 has 17 amino acids. V dropped 2 bases and J dropped 0 bases, with 14 bases sitting between them. The germline V gene has CDR1 MNHEY and CDR2 SVGEGT. CDR3 protein: CASSYVRRLSSYNEQFF. The CDR3 DNA is TGTGCCAGCAGTTACGTGCGGCGGCTGAGCTCCTACAATGAGCAGTTCTTC.

This clonotype appeared a few times. V gene TRBV5-1 combines with J gene TRBJ2-1; maybe TRBD2 (6 bases). Trimming removed 0 bases at V and 1 base at J, with 17 bases between. Germline V lookup: CDR1 SGHRS, CDR2 YFSETQ. This CDR3 is 18 amino acids long. CDR3 sequence: CASSLATGEAGSYNEQFF. The CDR3 bases are TGCGCCAGCAGCTTGGCCACCGGCGAGGCGGGGTCCTACAATGAGCAGTTCTTC.

The gene calls are TRBV7-9 and TRBJ2-5, with 15 bases matching TRBD2. Germline lookup yields CDR1 SEHNR and CDR2 FQNEAQ (reference sequence). V trimming: 5 bases; J trimming: 1 base; junction bases outside the gene matches: 8. The CDR3 is 18 amino acids. CDR3 in amino acids: CASSPGTSGRISQETQYF. Written as DNA, the CDR3 is TGTGCCAGCAGCCCCGGGACTAGCGGGAGGATAAGCCAAGAGACCCAGTACTTC.

In its sample, this clonotype was seen a few times. CDR3 coding DNA: TGTGCCAGCAGTTACAGTACCGGGGTGAGGGATGGAGCTTTCTTT. It yields the protein CASSYSTGVRDGAFF. The rearrangement joins TRBV6-5 to TRBJ1-1; no clear D. This CDR3 has 15 residues. The germline V gene encodes CDR1 MNHEY and CDR2 SVGAGI. V was cut by 2 bases and J by 10 bases, with 20 bases left in between.

This clonotype was recorded at least ten times. V gene TRBV28 combines with J gene TRBJ1-5; D remains unclear. The CDR3 sequence is 11 residues long. Trimming removed 3 bases at V and 10 bases at J, with 7 bases between. In germline, CDR1 is MDHEN, CDR2 SYDVKM. CDR3 nucleotide sequence: TGTGCCAGCAGTTTCCCGAGCCCCCAGCATTTT. This translates into CASSFPSPQHF. Looking up the rest from reference TRBV28 and TRBJ1-5 gives the full variable domain: DVKVTQSSRYLVKRTGEKVFLECVQDMDHENMFWYRQDPGLGLRLIYFSYDVKMKEKGDIPEGYSVSREKKERFSLILESASTNQTSMYLCASSFPSPQHFGDGTRLSIL.

This chain connects TRBV12-3 or TRBV12-4 to TRBJ2-5; D is perhaps TRBD2 (6 bases). The CDR3 has 13 residues. Trimming removed 6 bases from V and 5 bases from J, with 13 bases in between. Here the CDR3 reads CASSWGLWETQYF. CDR3 nucleotide sequence: TGTGCCAGCAGCTGGGGACTCTGGGAGACCCAGTACTTC.

The chain joins TRBV7-6 to TRBJ2-5; D is tentatively TRBD1 or TRBD2 (5 bases each). The V gene's germline CDR1 is SGHVS and CDR2 FNYEAQ. The CDR3 runs 15 residues. Trimming took off 5 bases at V and 2 bases at J, with 15 bases between the two ends. This chain's CDR3 is CASSRLWGKQETQYF. The CDR3 DNA is TGTGCCAGCAGCCGTCTCTGGGGGAAACAAGAGACCCAGTACTTC.

The table lists this clonotype with a few counts. The chain joins TRBV24-1 to TRBJ2-1; D may match TRBD1 or TRBD2 (5 bases each). The CDR3 runs 14 residues. Germline V gene sequence: CDR1 KGHDR, CDR2 SFDVKD. V shed 4 bases and J shed 12 bases, with 18 bases lying between them. This CDR3 reads CATSEPGDGGWQFF. The CDR3 DNA follows: TGTGCCACCAGTGAACCCGGGGACGGTGGGTGGCAGTTCTTC.

CDR3 region: CASSPRTGWGTSHNEQFF. CDR3 in DNA: TGCGCCAGCAGCCCGCGGACAGGGTGGGGGACTAGCCACAATGAGCAGTTCTTC. J is TRBJ2-1 and V is TRBV5-1; D is perhaps TRBD2 (9 bases). This CDR3 is 18 amino acids long. V was cut by 4 bases and J by 5 bases, with 25 bases left in between. Germline assignment: CDR1 SGHRS and CDR2 YFSETQ. Variable domain in full (rest from reference TRBV5-1 and TRBJ2-1): KAGVTQTPRYLIKTRGQQVTLSCSPISGHRSVSWYQQTPGQGLQFLFEYFSETQRNKGNFPGRFSGRQFSNSRSEMNVSTLELGDSALYLCASSPRTGWGTSHNEQFFGPGTRLTVL.

The rearrangement links TRBV6-2 or TRBV6-3 to TRBJ1-2; no firm D call. This CDR3 is built from 11 residues. V lost 1 base to trimming and J lost 7 bases, with 4 bases between them. Germline V gene sequence: CDR1 MNHEY, CDR2 SVGEGT. In nucleotides, the CDR3 is TGTGCCAGCAGTTACTGGAGTGGCTACACCTTC. This sequence encodes CASSYWSGYTF.

The V call is TRBV5-1, the J call TRBJ1-1; D is possibly TRBD1 (5 bases). Germline lookup yields CDR1 SGHRS and CDR2 YFSETQ. Deletions cut 0 bases from V and 5 bases from J, with 11 bases between. The CDR3 contains 14 residues. The CDR3 DNA is TGCGCCAGCAGCTTGGGGGGCCCAGGTACTGAAGCTTTCTTT. Residues: CASSLGGPGTEAFF.